The 15 T cell receptor beta chains reported below all come from one sample, sequenced in a study of identical twins. Via MiXCR, TCRdb re-called the 5' RACE reads, giving one row per CDR3 protein. This sample carries around 490,000 distinct CDR3 sequences, 20% to 25% of them seen once, and the ten largest clones take 0.4% to 0.6%. The sample was also reused in another study, on yellow fever vaccine responses in identical twins.

The specimen was CD4+ T cells sorted from blood. All receptors come from a woman younger than 35 in good health.

The chain joins TRBV3-1 to TRBJ1-5, with 9 bases aligning to TRBD1. With V trimmed by 4 bases and J by 6 bases, 7 bases remained unmatched. The CDR3 spans 15 residues. Germline CDR1 and CDR2: LGHDT and YNNKEL (reference sequence). The CDR3 region has the DNA TGTGCCAGCAGCCGGACCGGGACAGGGATTCAGCCCCAGCATTTT. Translating it yields CASSRTGTGIQPQHF. Combining the CDR3 with reference TRBV3-1 and TRBJ1-5 gives the whole variable domain DTAVSQTPKYLVTQMGNDKSIKCEQNLGHDTMYWYKQDSKKFLKIMFSYNNKELIINETVPNRFSPKSPDKAHLNLHINSLELGDSAVYFCASSRTGTGIQPQHFGDGTRLSIL.

This clonotype has a single count. This chain uses TRBV3-1 with TRBJ2-6; TRBD1 is a possible D gene (6 bases). The CDR3 extends over 17 amino acids. With 0 bases removed from V and 0 bases from J, the gap between germline ends came to 9 bases. CDR1 is LGHDT and CDR2 is YNNKEL in the germline V gene (reference sequence). This CDR3 reads CASSQETGPSGANVLTF. In DNA, the CDR3 is TGTGCCAGCAGCCAAGAGACAGGCCCCTCTGGGGCCAACGTCCTGACTTTC. The whole variable domain, filled in from reference TRBV3-1 and TRBJ2-6, reads DTAVSQTPKYLVTQMGNDKSIKCEQNLGHDTMYWYKQDSKKFLKIMFSYNNKELIINETVPNRFSPKSPDKAHLNLHINSLELGDSAVYFCASSQETGPSGANVLTFGAGSRLTVL.

The genes are TRBV20-1 and TRBJ2-3; D gene uncertain. This CDR3 is built from 16 residues. Germline CDR1 reads DFQATT; CDR2 reads SNEGSKA (reference sequence). Trimming took 6 bases from V and 2 from J, leaving 21 bases between them. CDR3 residues: CSAQDGPALYTDTQYF. The DNA of the CDR3 is TGCAGTGCCCAGGACGGACCAGCTCTATACACAGATACGCAGTATTTT.

The DNA for the CDR3 is TGTGCCAGCAGTGAAATGGCAGCCAACACCGGGGAGCTGTTTTTT. Amino acid sequence: CASSEMAANTGELFF. V is TRBV6-1 and J is TRBJ2-2; the D is unclear. The ends were cut back, 2 bases at V and 2 bases at J, with 9 bases in the middle. Germline V gene data show CDR1 as MNHNS and CDR2 as SASEGT. CDR3 size: 15 residues.

This clonotype was recorded a few times. The rearrangement links TRBV24-1 to TRBJ2-7; 8 nucleotides agree with TRBD1. With V trimmed by 5 bases and J by 1 base, 18 bases remained unmatched. The CDR3 extends over 19 amino acids. CDR1 and CDR2 from the germline V gene are KGHDR and SFDVKD. CDR3 bases: TGTGCCACCAGTGGTCATCCCACGGGACAGGAAGGAGGGTCCTACGAGCAGTACTTC. Encoded protein: CATSGHPTGQEGGSYEQYF.

The J gene is TRBJ2-1, the V gene TRBV7-4, with no clear D. Germline assignment: CDR1 SGHVT and CDR2 SQSDAQ. This CDR3 is built from 14 residues. Trimming stripped 3 bases from V and 9 bases from J, with 15 bases between. The CDR3 region has the DNA TGTGCCAGCAGCTTTCTAGACCTGATCTGTGAGCAGTTCTTC. This gives the protein CASSFLDLICEQFF.

The chain couples TRBV7-9 to TRBJ2-2; 9 nucleotides align to TRBD1. CDR1 and CDR2 from the germline V gene are SEHNR and FQNEAQ (reference sequence). The CDR3 is 17 residues long. The junction had 12 bases not matched to a gene; V was cut back by 3 bases and J by 7 bases. The CDR3: CASSFRPGTGMIGELFF. CDR3 sequence (DNA): TGTGCCAGCAGCTTCCGTCCCGGGACAGGGATGATCGGGGAGCTGTTTTTT.

In its sample, this clonotype was seen a few times. CDR3 in amino acids: CASSYSMVWAGGPYNEQFF. The CDR3, as DNA: TGTGCCAGCAGTTACTCGATGGTATGGGCGGGAGGGCCCTACAATGAGCAGTTCTTC. V and J are TRBV6-5 and TRBJ2-1, with TRBD2 identical over 9 bases. The CDR3 extends over 19 amino acids. The V gene's germline CDR1 is MNHEY and CDR2 SVGAGI. V lost 0 bases and J lost 2; bases outside the gene matches: 11.

The rearrangement links TRBV12-3 or TRBV12-4 to TRBJ2-3, with 7 positions matching TRBD2. The CDR3 has 15 amino acids. With V trimmed by 7 bases and J by 2 bases, 9 bases remained unmatched. The CDR3: CASTVGGTLTDTQYF. The CDR3 DNA follows: TGTGCCAGCACCGTCGGGGGGACCCTCACAGATACGCAGTATTTT.

This clonotype occurred a few times. The genes are TRBV4-1 and TRBJ2-1; 8 bases fit TRBD2. Trimming cost V 2 bases and J 4 bases; bases outside gene matches: 7. Germline V gene data show CDR1 as MGHRA and CDR2 as YSYEKL. CDR3 size: 16 residues. The CDR3 nucleotides read TGCGCCAGCAGCCAAAAGGGGGGACTAGATTACAATGAGCAGTTCTTC. It codes for CASSQKGGLDYNEQFF.

The rearrangement links TRBV7-6 to TRBJ2-5; 9 bases are shared with TRBD1. The CDR3 consists of 17 residues. The ends lost 1 base at V and 5 bases at J; junction bases unmatched: 11. The germline V gene has CDR1 SGHVS and CDR2 FNYEAQ. CDR3 region: CASSLGSGTGSVETQYF. The DNA of the CDR3 is TGTGCCAGCAGCTTAGGATCGGGGACAGGGTCTGTTGAGACCCAGTACTTC.

This clonotype was seen only a few times. V gene TRBV28 combines with J gene TRBJ2-7; 10 bases align to TRBD2. CDR3 length: 15 residues. Looked up from germline, CDR1 is MDHEN and CDR2 is SYDVKM. V was pared by 5 bases and J by 3 bases, with 7 bases of the junction left unmatched. The CDR3 DNA reads as TGTGCCAGCAGTCCTGCCGGGACTAGCGTCTACGAGCAGTACTTC. Residues: CASSPAGTSVYEQYF. Full variable domain (outside the CDR3, taken from reference TRBV28 and TRBJ2-7): DVKVTQSSRYLVKRTGEKVFLECVQDMDHENMFWYRQDPGLGLRLIYFSYDVKMKEKGDIPEGYSVSREKKERFSLILESASTNQTSMYLCASSPAGTSVYEQYFGPGTRLTVT.

This clonotype was picked up a small number of times. The chain is built from TRBV4-1 and TRBJ2-1; 8 positions match TRBD1. The CDR3 has 16 residues. J gave up 3 bases and V 3 bases, and 7 bases lay outside the gene matches. Looked up from germline, CDR1 is MGHRA and CDR2 is YSYEKL. CDR3 sequence reads: CASSQGTGLDYNEQFF. Written as DNA, the CDR3 is TGCGCCAGCAGCCAGGGGACAGGCCTAGACTACAATGAGCAGTTCTTC.

This clonotype has only a few counts. The rearrangement joins TRBV4-1 to TRBJ2-3, with D perhaps TRBD1 or TRBD2 (6 bases each). The CDR3 is 14 amino acids. The V gene lost 6 bases and the J gene lost 8 bases, with 18 bases spanning the gap. Looked up from germline, CDR1 is MGHRA and CDR2 is YSYEKL. The CDR3 sequence is CASSEGGSLVTQYF. The CDR3 coding sequence is TGCGCCAGCAGTGAGGGGGGTTCATTGGTTACGCAGTATTTT.

This chain links TRBV15 with TRBJ2-7; D remains unclear. Per germline, CDR1 LNHNV and CDR2 YYDKDF (reference sequence). The CDR3 sequence is 17 residues long. Trimming cost V 3 bases and J 1 base, with 19 bases left between them. The CDR3 sequence: CATSSLWSERSSYEQYF. In nucleotides, the CDR3 is TGTGCCACCAGCAGCCTATGGAGTGAACGTAGTTCCTACGAGCAGTACTTC.